This TCR beta chain originates from a study of blood T cell repertoires in COVID-19. Study information: Sites in the United States, Italy and Spain provided acute and convalescent COVID-19 samples.

Germline V lookup: CDR1 MNHNY, CDR2 SVGAGI (reference sequence). The J segment lost 0 bases and the V segment lost 5 bases, leaving 3 bases of the junction unmatched. The CDR3 is 15 residues long. In the original workflow: Using reference gene primer amplification, nucleated cell counts were estimated. Profiling relied on immunoSEQ multiplex PCR, and the TCRdb table lists in-frame clones only, not all of them. The V and J calls and clone size were taken over from that table, and D and trimming were inferred from the DNA. The table lists over 400,000 clones, about nine tenths of them singletons, with under 9.5% in the top ten. This clone has only one observation. Membership in each cohort depended on participant-reported clinical history.

The V gene is TRBV6-6, the J gene TRBJ2-3; TRBD2 matches 9 bases. The receptor's source is an older woman who had recovered from COVID-19. The sequenced sample consisted of PBMCs or T cells enriched from blood (not recorded which). CDR3 residues: CASSHSGGSTDTQYF. CDR3 coding DNA: TGTGCCAGCAGTCATAGCGGGGGAAGCACAGATACGCAGTATTTT.